Below, 7 T cell receptor beta chains from the same sample are listed, as sequenced in a study of CXCR3-negative and CXCR3-positive naive CD8 T cells. In preparing the TRB cDNA libraries, 5' RACE with UMI labels was used. After re-calling the 5' RACE reads, TCRdb lists one entry per CDR3 protein, DNA absent. This sample's table has about 130,000 distinct CDR3 sequences. The sequenced material came from naive CXCR3- CD8+ T cells from blood. The subset here: CD45RO-CCR7+CD27+CD95- naive CD8+ T cells lacking CXCR3 (TNR3-). Receptors were obtained from a human donor in good health. Some clones in this sample may be carry-over from other donors' samples.

V usage is TRBV7-6 and J usage is TRBJ1-2; TCRdb gives TRBD1 as the D gene, but with no DNA this cannot be confirmed. CDR1 is SGHVS and CDR2 is FNYEAQ in the germline V gene. The CDR3 runs 15 residues. The CDR3 spells CASSPLVADNYGYTF.

This CDR3 is CASSQWENYEQYF. The chain joins TRBV14 to TRBJ2-7; the D gene TCRdb calls, TRBD2, cannot be checked with no DNA. The CDR3 is made up of 13 amino acids. Germline V gene data show CDR1 as SGHDN and CDR2 as FVKESK.

This sequence joins TRBV29-1 and TRBJ2-7; TCRdb reports TRBD1, a call that lacks DNA to check it against. Looked up from germline, CDR1 is SQVTM and CDR2 is ANQGSEA. The length of the CDR3 is 17 residues. CDR3: CSVEDLRDSFSSYEQYF.

The J gene is TRBJ2-7, the V gene TRBV6-1. The CDR3 extends over 16 amino acids. Germline V lookup: CDR1 MNHNS, CDR2 SASEGT. CDR3 in amino acids: CASSERLANSVYEQYF.

This chain connects TRBV5-1 to TRBJ2-3; absent DNA, TCRdb's TRBD1 call cannot be checked. The CDR3 spans 12 residues. Per germline, CDR1 SGHRS and CDR2 YFSETQ. This chain's CDR3 is CASSLDGGTQYF.

CDR3 in amino acids: CATMTFPDTEAFF. The chain is built from TRBV27 and TRBJ1-1. This CDR3 has 13 amino acids. Germline lookup yields CDR1 MNHEY and CDR2 SMNVEV (reference sequence).

The rearrangement links TRBV20-1 to TRBJ2-5; TCRdb indicates TRBD1, and absent DNA this call remains unverified. In germline, CDR1 is DFQATT, CDR2 SNEGSKA (reference sequence). The CDR3 length is 11 residues. Here the CDR3 reads CSVSGGETQYF.